A selection of T cell receptor beta chains follows, all from one sample in a study of T cells in Graves' hyperthyroidism and ophthalmopathy. TCRdb redid the calling of the multiplex PCR reads with MiXCR, one entry per CDR3 protein. The table lists about 760,000 distinct CDR3 sequences, under 45% of them singletons, with 31% in the top ten. Sequencing was done on a sample of blood. The receptor source for this set is a middle-aged woman with Graves' hyperthyroidism. The CDR3 runs from the conserved cysteine through the conserved F or W. D genes are given only for firm matches. Clone size is given for some rows only: seen once, a few or many times, or a class if the clone is expanded.

size	D	V	length	J	CDR3	DNA
.	.	TRBV11-2	14	TRBJ2-7	CASSYYSAAYEQYF	TGTGCCAGCAGCTATTATTCAGCGGCCTACGAGCAGTACTTC
.	TRBD2	TRBV7-9	16	TRBJ2-5	CASMERSGGPGETQYF	TGTGCCAGCATGGAAAGAAGCGGGGGCCCCGGAGAGACCCAGTACTTC
few	TRBD2	TRBV12-3/TRBV12-4	15	TRBJ2-5	CASSLEKRGPETQYF	TGTGCCAGCAGTTTAGAGAAGCGGGGTCCCGAGACCCAGTACTTC
.	.	TRBV7-6	16	TRBJ2-2	CASSLVTRSNTGELFF	TGTGCCAGCAGCTTAGTCACCAGGTCTAACACCGGGGAGCTGTTTTTT
many	.	TRBV2	15	TRBJ1-5	CASRDTGSWGQPQHF	TGTGCCAGCAGGGATACAGGGAGCTGGGGTCAGCCCCAGCATTTT
many	.	TRBV12-3/TRBV12-4	16	TRBJ2-5	CASSLRIGTAGETQYF	TGTGCCAGCAGTTTGCGCATCGGGACAGCGGGGGAGACCCAGTACTTC
few	.	TRBV20-1	14	TRBJ2-2	CSGTEGLNTGELFF	TGCAGTGGAACGGAGGGGCTGAACACCGGGGAGCTGTTTTTT
.	.	TRBV11-2	15	TRBJ2-7	CASSQDRRGSHEQYF	TGTGCCAGCAGCCAAGATCGGAGGGGATCCCACGAGCAGTACTTC
.	.	TRBV29-1	13	TRBJ2-7	CSVEDNGAYEQYF	TGCAGCGTTGAAGATAATGGCGCCTACGAGCAGTACTTC
.	TRBD1	TRBV2	16	TRBJ1-6	CASSEADRVDGSPLHF	TGTGCCAGCAGTGAAGCGGACAGGGTGGATGGCTCACCCCTCCACTTT
many	.	TRBV4-1	14	TRBJ1-1	CASSQVRGHTEAFF	TGCGCCAGCAGCCAAGTTCGGGGCCACACTGAAGCTTTCTTT
.	TRBD1	TRBV6-5	19	TRBJ1-5	CASSFSRGAYGQGGQPQHF	TGTGCCAGCAGTTTCTCCCGTGGGGCGTATGGACAGGGAGGTCAGCCCCAGCATTTT
.	.	TRBV6-2/TRBV6-3	15	TRBJ1-2	CASSSGADSTYGYTF	TGTGCCAGCAGTTCCGGGGCGGACAGCACCTATGGCTACACCTTC
many	.	TRBV7-9	12	TRBJ1-2	CASSLVDYGYTF	TGTGCCAGCAGCTTAGTTGACTATGGCTACACCTTC
.	TRBD1	TRBV2	14	TRBJ2-7	CASSETGGIYEQYF	TGTGCCAGCAGCGAGACAGGGGGCATTTACGAGCAGTACTTC
many	.	TRBV7-9	14	TRBJ2-5	CASSRGGYQETQYF	TGTGCCAGCAGCCGCGGGGGCTACCAAGAGACCCAGTACTTC
many	TRBD1	TRBV7-4	14	TRBJ1-4	CAMIIQGAGEKLFF	TGTGCCATGATCATCCAGGGGGCTGGTGAAAAACTGTTTTTT
many	TRBD1	TRBV7-2	15	TRBJ1-2	CASSTATGSGYGYTF	TGTGCCAGCAGCACCGCGACAGGGTCTGGCTATGGCTACACCTTC
many	.	TRBV7-6	10	TRBJ1-4	CASSLYELFF	TGTGCCAGCAGCTTATACGAACTGTTTTTT
many	.	TRBV20-1	13	TRBJ1-5	CSASYGVDQPQHF	TGCAGTGCTAGTTACGGGGTTGATCAGCCCCAGCATTTT
many	.	TRBV12-3/TRBV12-4	14	TRBJ2-7	CASSLHLGGYEQYF	TGTGCCAGCAGCCTCCATTTGGGCGGGTACGAGCAGTACTTC
.	TRBD2	TRBV7-8	16	TRBJ2-2	CASSTTSGRFGGELFF	TGTGCCAGCAGCACGACTAGCGGGAGATTCGGCGGGGAGCTGTTTTTT
.	.	TRBV7-2	15	TRBJ2-5	CASSLGWGVDETQYF	TGTGCCAGCAGCTTAGGGTGGGGTGTAGACGAGACCCAGTACTTC
.	TRBD1	TRBV29-1	13	TRBJ1-2	CSVGTGGAWGYTF	TGCAGCGTTGGGACAGGGGGCGCGTGGGGCTACACCTTC
many	TRBD1	TRBV10-3	13	TRBJ1-1	CAITRDRVTEAFF	TGTGCCATCACTAGGGACAGGGTGACTGAAGCTTTCTTT
.	TRBD1	TRBV20-1	12	TRBJ2-5	CSARAGTDTQYF	TGCAGTGCTAGAGCGGGGACAGATACGCAGTACTTC
.	.	TRBV7-2	15	TRBJ1-5	CASSQEQGFKQPQHF	TGTGCCAGCAGCCAAGAACAGGGATTCAAACAGCCCCAGCATTTT
.	.	TRBV10-3	11	TRBJ2-7	CATEGSYEQYF	TGTGCCACCGAGGGGTCCTACGAGCAGTACTTC
many	.	TRBV12-3/TRBV12-4	15	TRBJ1-6	CASSLGGAYNSPLHF	TGTGCCAGCAGTTTAGGGGGTGCCTATAATTCACCCCTCCACTTT